This TCR beta chain derives from a study of blood T cell repertoires in COVID-19. Whole-study context: Researchers got acute and convalescent COVID-19 samples from the United States, Italy and Spain. The analysed material was cDNA or gDNA that came from T cells, B-cell-depleted T cells, or PBMCs.

Original processing methods: Reference gene primer amplification gave nucleated cell count estimates. Profiled with immunoSEQ multiplex PCR; TCRdb holds only in-frame clones, not every one. V, J and clone size were drawn from that table, and D and trimming were deduced from the DNA. This sample yields about 200,000 clones, of which less than 90% are seen a single time; about 0.72% belongs to the top ten. The V segment lost 3 bases and the J segment 3 bases; nucleotides outside the gene matches: 3. The CDR3 totals 14 residues. Per germline, CDR1 SEHNR and CDR2 FQNEAQ (reference sequence). Material for sequencing was peripheral blood. The chain joins TRBV7-9 to TRBJ2-5; 8 bases are a match to TRBD1. The origin of this receptor is a woman in her 70s with acute or convalescent COVID-19. In DNA form, the CDR3 reads TGTGCCAGCAGCTTCGGACAGGGAAAAGAGACCCAGTACTTC. It specifies CASSFGQGKETQYF.